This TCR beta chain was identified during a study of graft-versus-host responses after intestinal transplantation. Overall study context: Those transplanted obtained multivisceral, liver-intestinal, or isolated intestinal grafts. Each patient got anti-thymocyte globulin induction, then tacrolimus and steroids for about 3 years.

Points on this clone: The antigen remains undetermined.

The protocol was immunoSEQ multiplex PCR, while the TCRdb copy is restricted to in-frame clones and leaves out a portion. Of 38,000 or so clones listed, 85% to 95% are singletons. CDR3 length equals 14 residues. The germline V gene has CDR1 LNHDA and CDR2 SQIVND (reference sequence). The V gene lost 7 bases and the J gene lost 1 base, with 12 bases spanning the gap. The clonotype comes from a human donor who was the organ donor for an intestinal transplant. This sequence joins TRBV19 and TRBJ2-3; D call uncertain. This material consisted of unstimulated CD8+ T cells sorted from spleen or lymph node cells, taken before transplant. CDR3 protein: CASTSSFGTDTQYF. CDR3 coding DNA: TGTGCCAGTACTTCCAGCTTCGGCACAGATACGCAGTATTTT.